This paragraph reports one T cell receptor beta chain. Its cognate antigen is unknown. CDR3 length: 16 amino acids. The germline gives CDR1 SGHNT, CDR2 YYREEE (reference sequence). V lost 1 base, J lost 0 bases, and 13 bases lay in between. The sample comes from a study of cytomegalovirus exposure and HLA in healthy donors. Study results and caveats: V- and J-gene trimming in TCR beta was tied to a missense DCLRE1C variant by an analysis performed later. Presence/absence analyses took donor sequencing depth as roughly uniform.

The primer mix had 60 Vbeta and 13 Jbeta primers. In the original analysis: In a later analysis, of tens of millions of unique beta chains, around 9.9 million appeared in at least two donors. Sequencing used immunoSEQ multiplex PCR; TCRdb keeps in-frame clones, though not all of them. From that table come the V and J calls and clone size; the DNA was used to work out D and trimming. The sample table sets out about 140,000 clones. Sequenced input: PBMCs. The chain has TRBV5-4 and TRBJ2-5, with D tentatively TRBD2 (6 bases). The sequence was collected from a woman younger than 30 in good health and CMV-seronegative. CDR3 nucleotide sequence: TGTGCCAGCAGCTTGTACGGGGGAGCGGACCAAGAGACCCAGTACTTC. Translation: CASSLYGGADQETQYF.